The T cell receptor beta chain described here comes from a study of identical twins. Overall study findings and caveats: Twins' surplus sharing was weaker for beta out-of-frame sequences. The abundant beta clonotypes from cord blood had fewer insertions, and memory repertoires had none of this.

Template switching supplied a universal primer site; unique molecular identifiers were carried on the cDNA. In TCRdb, the 5' RACE reads were re-called with MiXCR into one record per CDR3 protein. The sample holds a few hundred thousand distinct CDR3 sequences; roughly 15% are singletons and the top ten take 0.44%. Germline assignment: CDR1 KGHDR and CDR2 SFDVKD. Trimming removed 7 bases from V and 9 bases from J; junction bases left unmatched: 2. The CDR3 spans 11 residues. About this clonotype: The antigen is unknown.

In addition, the sample was reused for a study of yellow fever vaccine responses in identical twins. As that study records: Twins' vaccine T cell responses reportedly seemed partly convergent and partly personalized.

J is TRBJ2-3 and V is TRBV24-1, with 8 nucleotides matching TRBD2. Sequencing was performed on CD4+ T cells sorted from blood. The TCR sequence derives from a woman aged 18-30 years in good health. CDR3 protein: CATSGGGTQYF. CDR3 DNA: TGTGCCACCAGCGGGGGGGGGACGCAGTATTTT.